This T cell receptor beta chain was documented in a study of T-cell memory formation after mild COVID-19. Study at large: TCR clusters were mostly donor specific. Overall study results and limits: A balance of CD4 and CD8 characterized clones contracting day 15 to 85, whereas later expanders leaned CD4+. Researchers found some responding clones in pre-infection memory, a sign that cross-reactive memory joined.

Trimming cost V 4 bases and J 5 bases; bases outside gene matches: 7. CDR3 size: 15 residues. CDR1 and CDR2 (germline): MGHRA, YSYEKL. This clonotype has only one observation. Its target is not known. Researchers used 5'RACE with constant-segment primers to make TCR alpha and TCR beta cDNA libraries that carry sample barcodes and UMIs. TCRdb reanalysed the 5' RACE reads using MiXCR and keeps one entry per CDR3 protein. The repertoire holds about 150,000 distinct CDR3 sequences, with about 14% as singletons. The TCR originated in an adult woman who had mild COVID-19 (a few samples of this study predate the infection). Cell type and time point are not known. This chain connects TRBV4-1 to TRBJ2-1; 8 bases map to TRBD2. Sequenced material: PBMCs or a T cell subset sorted from them (not recorded which). CDR3 sequence reads: CASSRLTGGHNEQFF. Written as DNA, the CDR3 is TGCGCCAGCAGCCGTCTTACGGGAGGGCACAATGAGCAGTTCTTC.